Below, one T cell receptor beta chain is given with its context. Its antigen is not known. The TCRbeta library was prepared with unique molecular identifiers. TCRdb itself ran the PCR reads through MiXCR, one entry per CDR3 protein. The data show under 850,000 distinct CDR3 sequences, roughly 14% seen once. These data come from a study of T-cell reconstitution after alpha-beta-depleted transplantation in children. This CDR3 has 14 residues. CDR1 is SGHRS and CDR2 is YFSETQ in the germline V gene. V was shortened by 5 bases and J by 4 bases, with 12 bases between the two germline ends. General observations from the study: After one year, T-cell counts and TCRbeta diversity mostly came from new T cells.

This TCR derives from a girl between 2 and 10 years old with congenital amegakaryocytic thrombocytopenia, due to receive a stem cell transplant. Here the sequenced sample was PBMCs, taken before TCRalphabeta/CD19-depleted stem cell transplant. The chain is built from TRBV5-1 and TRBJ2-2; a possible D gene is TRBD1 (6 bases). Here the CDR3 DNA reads TGCGCCAGCAGGTGGACAGCCTCCACCGGGGAGCTGTTTTTT. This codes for CASRWTASTGELFF. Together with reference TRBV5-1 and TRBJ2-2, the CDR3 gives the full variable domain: KAGVTQTPRYLIKTRGQQVTLSCSPISGHRSVSWYQQTPGQGLQFLFEYFSETQRNKGNFPGRFSGRQFSNSRSEMNVSTLELGDSALYLCASRWTASTGELFFGEGSRLTVL.